The present T cell receptor (beta chain) was sequenced within a study of control samples from healthy donors and cancer patients. Sequencing was performed with immunoSEQ multiplex PCR; in TCRdb, only in-frame clones are kept and a portion is missing. This sample has some 150,000 clones, with 90% to 95% found just once. The V gene lost 5 bases and the J gene lost 1 base, with 9 bases spanning the gap. This CDR3 comprises 14 residues. Germline CDR1 reads MRHNA; CDR2 reads SNTAGT. The chain combines TRBV6-4 with TRBJ1-5; D is unresolved. The origin of this receptor is a young woman in good health. Sequencing input: blood. DNA of the CDR3: TGTGCCAGCAGTATGGACCCCAGCAATCAGCCCCAGCATTTT. Amino acid sequence: CASSMDPSNQPQHF.